These 32 T cell receptor beta chains were sequenced from one sample in a study of T cell repertoires in cytomegalovirus infection. TCRdb itself ran the reads through MiXCR, one entry per CDR3 protein. This table has just under 550,000 distinct CDR3 sequences, 26% appearing once. The sample was PBMCs. All receptors derive from a human donor in good health (CMV status not recorded). Some clones in this sample may be carry-over from other donors' samples.

The chain is built from TRBV20-1 and TRBJ2-1; D may be TRBD2 (6 bases). CDR3 length: 13 amino acids. CDR1 is DFQATT, CDR2 SNEGSKA, per germline (reference sequence). V was shortened by 0 bases and J by 10 bases, with 13 bases between the two germline ends. The CDR3 nucleotides are TGCAGTGCTAGAGATCTGGGGGGAGCGGAGCAGTTCTTC. It is translated as CSARDLGGAEQFF.

The chain couples TRBV15 to TRBJ2-3; D gene unclear. V gave up 3 bases and J gave up 2 bases, with 0 bases separating them. This CDR3 region has 11 residues. The germline gives CDR1 LNHNV, CDR2 YYDKDF (reference sequence). As DNA, the CDR3 is TGTGCCACCAGCAGCACAGATACGCAGTATTTT. This gives the protein CATSSTDTQYF.

In its sample, this clonotype was seen many times. The gene calls are TRBV7-2 and TRBJ1-3, with D tentatively TRBD1 (5 bases). The V end lost 1 base, the J end lost 4 bases, and 11 bases lay between the germline ends. Per germline, CDR1 SGHTA and CDR2 FQGNSA. This CDR3 contains 15 residues. This CDR3 is CASSLVGVDGNTIYF. The CDR3 DNA follows: TGTGCCAGCAGCTTAGTGGGGGTTGACGGAAACACCATATATTTT. Based on the CDR3 plus reference TRBV7-2 and TRBJ1-3, the full variable domain is GAGVSQSPSNKVTEKGKDVELRCDPISGHTALYWYRQSLGQGLEFLIYFQGNSAPDKSGLPSDRFSAERTGGSVSTLTIQRTQQEDSAVYLCASSLVGVDGNTIYFGEGSWLTVV.

This clonotype has only a few counts. The chain carries TRBV11-3 and TRBJ2-3; TRBD2 is a possible D gene (5 bases). Germline CDR1 SGHNT, CDR2 YENEEA. Between the trimmed V and J ends, which lost 5 bases and 4 bases, there was a span of 10 bases. The CDR3 is made up of 13 amino acids. This chain's CDR3 is CASSQSGADTQYF. CDR3 nucleotide sequence: TGTGCCAGCAGCCAATCCGGGGCAGATACGCAGTATTTT.

The rearrangement joins TRBV11-2 to TRBJ2-2; TRBD1 agrees at 7 bases. There are 16 residues in the CDR3. Germline values: CDR1 SGHAT, CDR2 FQNNGV. The trim removed 2 bases at V and 0 bases at J, leaving 3 bases unmatched. Here the CDR3 DNA reads TGTGCCAGCAGCTTATATAGGGGGCCGAACACCGGGGAGCTGTTTTTT. Translating it yields CASSLYRGPNTGELFF. Complete variable domain (other parts from reference TRBV11-2 and TRBJ2-2): EAGVAQSPRYKIIEKRQSVAFWCNPISGHATLYWYQQILGQGPKLLIQFQNNGVVDDSQLPKDRFSAERLKGVDSTLKIQPAKLEDSAVYLCASSLYRGPNTGELFFGEGSRLTVL.

The rearrangement uses TRBV12-3 or TRBV12-4 and TRBJ2-2, with 7 nucleotides matching TRBD2. The CDR3 sequence is 16 residues long. The junction had 8 bases not matched to a gene; V was cut back by 1 base and J by 6 bases. The CDR3 spells CASSLGGRVRPGELFF. CDR3 DNA: TGTGCCAGCAGTTTAGGCGGGAGAGTTCGTCCCGGGGAGCTGTTTTTT.

V usage is TRBV6-2 or TRBV6-3 and J usage is TRBJ2-7; no definite D call. Trimming pared 2 bases from V and 5 bases from J, leaving 16 bases between. The germline V gene has CDR1 MNHEY and CDR2 SVGEGT. The CDR3 is made up of 15 amino acids. CDR3 amino acids: CASSYRVGPSNEQYV. DNA for the CDR3: TGTGCCAGCAGTTACCGGGTGGGTCCCTCTAACGAGCAGTACGTC.

This clonotype was detected ten times or more. The chain recombines TRBV7-2 with TRBJ2-3, with 9 bases lining up with TRBD2. Per the germline V gene, CDR1 is SGHTA and CDR2 is FQGNSA. V was clipped by 5 bases and J by 10 bases; unmatched bases: 10. This CDR3 region has 14 residues. CDR3 nucleotides: TGTGCCAGCAGCCCAGCCCCTAGCGGGAAGGCGCAGTATTTT. This translates into CASSPAPSGKAQYF.

A note on this clonotype: The germline gene is not matched at one end of the junction; a read error may be the cause. V is TRBV4-1 and J is TRBJ1-3; unclear D gene. CDR3 size: 13 residues. Germline V CDR1 and CDR2: MGHRA, YSYEKL. The DNA of the CDR3 is TGTGCCAACAGCCAAGACCCTCGGGACACCATATATTTT. Encoded protein: CANSQDPRDTIYF.

The genes are TRBV19 and TRBJ1-2, with 7 bases aligning to TRBD1. Germline-derived CDR1 and CDR2 are LNHDA and SQIVND (reference sequence). The J segment lost 4 bases and the V segment lost 6 bases, leaving 5 bases of the junction unmatched. This CDR3 is 13 amino acids long. The CDR3 DNA follows: TGTGCCAGTAGCGGGACAGCTACCTATGGCTACACCTTC. The encoded protein is CASSGTATYGYTF. Using reference TRBV19 and TRBJ1-2 for the parts outside the CDR3, the full variable domain is DGGITQSPKYLFRKEGQNVTLSCEQNLNHDAMYWYRQDPGQGLRLIYYSQIVNDFQKGDIAEGYSVSREKKESFPLTVTSAQKNPTAFYLCASSGTATYGYTFGSGTRLTVV.

The chain recombines TRBV11-2 with TRBJ1-5; D gene unclear. Germline CDR1 reads SGHAT; CDR2 reads FQNNGV. The V end lost 3 bases, the J end lost 7 bases, and 10 bases lay between the germline ends. The CDR3 sequence is 13 residues long. CDR3 DNA sequence: TGTGCCAGCAGCTTGTCTTTAAGGCAGCCCCAGCATTTT. Its translation: CASSLSLRQPQHF.

The chain has TRBV5-6 and TRBJ2-4; 11 bases agree with TRBD1. This CDR3 is 14 amino acids long. Germline CDR1 is SGHDT and CDR2 is YYEEEE. V lost 4 bases, J lost 7 bases, and 4 bases stayed unmatched. This chain's CDR3 is CASSLGQGENIQYF. CDR3 nucleotides: TGTGCCAGCAGCCTGGGACAGGGGGAGAACATTCAGTACTTC.

The sample holds a few counts of this clonotype. The chain links TRBV20-1 to TRBJ1-1, with 7 bases fitting TRBD1. V gave up 4 bases and J gave up 1 base; unmatched junction bases: 6. This CDR3 contains 14 residues. Germline lookup yields CDR1 DFQATT and CDR2 SNEGSKA (reference sequence). The CDR3 nucleotides are TGCAGTGCTATCCGACAGGGAACGAACACTGAAGCTTTCTTT. Amino acid sequence: CSAIRQGTNTEAFF.

This clonotype was seen a few times. The V call is TRBV2, the J call TRBJ2-1; D gene unclear. Germline CDR1 is SNHLY and CDR2 is FYNNEI. CDR3 length equals 15 residues. V was cut by 6 bases and J by 0 bases, with 12 bases left in between. CDR3 bases: TGTGCCAGCAGCACCCCTCTCGGCTCCTACAATGAGCAGTTCTTC. Translated, it gives CASSTPLGSYNEQFF.

The chain recombines TRBV19 with TRBJ2-1; D is perhaps TRBD1 or TRBD2 (5 bases each). Deletions cut 4 bases from V and 7 bases from J, with 14 bases between. Germline V gives CDR1 LNHDA, CDR2 SQIVND (reference sequence). This CDR3 is 14 amino acids long. CDR3 in DNA: TGTGCCAGTAGTACCCCGGGGCGTAGGAATGAGCAGTTCTTC. Residues: CASSTPGRRNEQFF.

The chain couples TRBV11-2 to TRBJ2-1; D is tentatively TRBD1 or TRBD2 (5 bases each). Trimming pared 5 bases from V and 0 bases from J, leaving 26 bases between. This CDR3 spans 20 amino acids. CDR1 SGHAT and CDR2 FQNNGV come from the germline V gene. Here the CDR3 DNA reads TGTGCCAGCAGCGTCCTAAAGGGGCAGCGGAGCAACTTCTCCTACAATGAGCAGTTCTTC. Translated, it gives CASSVLKGQRSNFSYNEQFF.

The chain couples TRBV7-9 to TRBJ2-5; a weak D match, TRBD1 (6 bases). The CDR3 has 14 residues. CDR1 SEHNR and CDR2 FQNEAQ come from the germline V gene (reference sequence). V was pared by 5 bases and J by 1 base, with 11 bases between. CDR3 sequence (DNA): TGTGCCAGCAGCACTTACAGGGTCCAAGAGACCCAGTACTTC. It codes for CASSTYRVQETQYF.

For this clonotype: This likely comes from a read error, as the CDR3 has no conserved phenylalanine or tryptophan at its end. The chain couples TRBV7-6 to TRBJ2-1; TRBD2 aligns across 12 bases. The V segment lost 5 bases and the J segment 8 bases; nucleotides outside the gene matches: 7. The CDR3 runs 15 residues. CDR1 is SGHVS, CDR2 FNYEAQ, per germline. The CDR3 is CASSLLTSGSYEQFL. The DNA for the CDR3 is TGTGCCAGCAGCCTCTTGACTAGCGGGAGCTATGAGCAGTTCTTG.

The chain combines TRBV12-3 or TRBV12-4 with TRBJ1-2; 8 nucleotides match TRBD1. CDR3 length: 14 residues. Trimming at V came to 5 bases and at J to 5 bases, leaving 7 bases not matched to a gene. The DNA for the CDR3 is TGTGCCAGCAGTACGACAGGGGCAAATTATGGCTACACCTTC. The encoded protein is CASSTTGANYGYTF.

In its sample, this clonotype was seen many times. The CDR3 nucleotides are TGTGCCAGCAGCTTATCCTGGAACACTGAAGCTTTCTTT. Its translation is CASSLSWNTEAFF. The chain joins TRBV11-1 to TRBJ1-1; no clear D. The germline CDR1 and CDR2 sequences are SGHAT and FQDESV (reference sequence). The CDR3 runs to 13 residues. The V and J ends lost 2 bases and 1 base respectively, with 5 bases between them.

This clonotype was counted between two and nine times. V usage is TRBV10-3 and J usage is TRBJ2-7, with 11 bases aligning to TRBD1. J was trimmed by 7 bases and V by 2 bases; bases with no gene match: 4. This CDR3 region has 14 residues. In germline, CDR1 is ENHRY, CDR2 SYGVKD. CDR3 residues: CAISEGGQGAEQYF. The CDR3 DNA follows: TGTGCCATCAGTGAGGGCGGACAGGGGGCTGAGCAGTACTTC.

This clonotype appeared a few times. The chain employs TRBV29-1 and TRBJ1-2, with TRBD1 as a possible D gene (6 bases). CDR1 is SQVTM, CDR2 ANQGSEA, per germline. The CDR3 covers 13 residues. Trimming removed 4 bases at V and 2 bases at J, with 11 bases between. The CDR3 protein is CSVGGGANYGYTF. CDR3 coding DNA: TGCAGCGTTGGGGGGGGGGCCAACTATGGCTACACCTTC.

The rearrangement joins TRBV4-3 to TRBJ2-2; D is unresolved. The CDR3 is made up of 13 amino acids. V was clipped by 1 base and J by 5 bases, with 5 bases between them. Germline-derived CDR1 and CDR2 are LGHNA and YSLEER. CDR3 nucleotides: TGCGCCAGCAGCCAAGTATTGACCGGGGAGCTGTTTTTT. Its translation is CASSQVLTGELFF.

A few counts support this clonotype. The chain employs TRBV7-9 and TRBJ1-1, with D hard to call. CDR1 SEHNR and CDR2 FQNEAQ come from the germline V gene (reference sequence). The CDR3 runs 18 residues. Trimming cost V 4 bases and J 2 bases, with 23 bases left between them. DNA of the CDR3: TGTGCCAGCAGCTCAACAACATCCGGACTTATAAGAAACACTGAAGCTTTCTTT. Amino acid sequence: CASSSTTSGLIRNTEAFF.

V usage is TRBV6-6 and J usage is TRBJ2-1; D is unresolved. Per the germline V gene, CDR1 is MNHNY and CDR2 is SVGAGI (reference sequence). The length of the CDR3 is 11 residues. V was cut by 4 bases and J by 9 bases, with 7 bases left in between. The CDR3 reads CASSLTREQFF. The DNA of the CDR3 is TGTGCCAGCAGTTTAACTCGTGAGCAGTTCTTC.

The rearrangement uses TRBV6-2 or TRBV6-3 and TRBJ2-1; D may be TRBD1 (5 bases). The CDR3 extends over 16 amino acids. V was trimmed by 3 bases and J by 4 bases, leaving 16 bases between them. Germline CDR1 reads MNHEY; CDR2 reads SVGEGT. In DNA, the CDR3 is TGTGCCAGCAGTTATTTAGACAGCCCTCTGTACAATGAGCAGTTCTTC. Its protein is CASSYLDSPLYNEQFF.

The chain employs TRBV9 and TRBJ2-7; TRBD1 might be the D (6 bases). Trimming shortened V by 4 bases and J by 5 bases, and 16 bases separated the two germline ends. From germline, CDR1 is SGDLS and CDR2 YYNGEE. CDR3 length: 14 residues. The CDR3 loop is CASSFRGSVDEQYF. The CDR3, as DNA: TGTGCCAGCAGCTTCAGGGGATCCGTGGACGAGCAGTACTTC.

This chain uses TRBV4-1 with TRBJ2-5; 7 nucleotides line up with TRBD2. Germline assignment: CDR1 MGHRA and CDR2 YSYEKL. The CDR3 has 18 residues. The junction had 21 bases not matched to a gene; V was cut back by 7 bases and J by 4 bases. CDR3 residues: CASKQTVFGSGGRETQYF. CDR3 nucleotide sequence: TGCGCCAGCAAACAAACGGTATTTGGGTCGGGGGGTCGAGAGACCCAGTACTTC.

The genes are TRBV20-1 and TRBJ2-5; D possibly corresponds to TRBD2 (5 bases). V lost 1 base and J lost 2, with 14 bases in between. In germline, CDR1 is DFQATT, CDR2 SNEGSKA (reference sequence). The CDR3 runs 15 residues. The CDR3 reads CSARGRPGSQETQYF. The CDR3 DNA reads TGCAGTGCTAGAGGGCGCCCGGGGAGTCAAGAGACCCAGTACTTC.

This clonotype has ten or more counts. The rearrangement links TRBV12-3 or TRBV12-4 to TRBJ1-6; D uncertain. Trimming cost V 1 base and J 6 bases, with 4 bases left between them. This CDR3 comprises 13 residues. The CDR3 DNA reads as TGTGCCAGCAGTTTAGGGGCTAATTCACCCCTCCACTTT. Translating it yields CASSLGANSPLHF.

Details on this clonotype: One end of the junction is discordant with germline, which a read error may explain. DNA of the CDR3: TGTGCCAGCAGCTTAGCCTTGACTAGCGCGAGCTCCTACAATAAGCAGTTCTTC. Residues: CASSLALTSASSYNKQFF. This chain connects TRBV7-2 to TRBJ2-1; 8 bases match TRBD2. The CDR3 covers 18 residues. Germline lookup yields CDR1 SGHTA and CDR2 FQGNSA. Full variable domain (remainder filled in from reference TRBV7-2 and TRBJ2-1): GAGVSQSPSNKVTEKGKDVELRCDPISGHTALYWYRQSLGQGLEFLIYFQGNSAPDKSGLPSDRFSAERTGGSVSTLTIQRTQQEDSAVYLCASSLALTSASSYNKQFFGPGTRLTVL.

This clonotype was detected only a few times. The chain couples TRBV27 to TRBJ1-5; D is ambiguous. Trimming removed 5 bases from V and 4 bases from J, with 6 bases in between. The CDR3 extends over 12 amino acids. CDR1 is MNHEY and CDR2 is SMNVEV in the germline V gene (reference sequence). This chain's CDR3 is CASSEMNQPQHF. Here the CDR3 DNA reads TGTGCCAGCAGTGAGATGAATCAGCCCCAGCATTTT.